Below are 27 T cell receptor beta chains sequenced from a single sample in a study of blood T cell repertoires in COVID-19. The assay was immunoSEQ multiplex PCR, and TCRdb's table has in-frame clones only and misses some. The sample lists about 140,000 clones; approximately 84% were seen once. The sample was PBMCs or T cells enriched from blood (not recorded which). Receptors were obtained from a woman under 30 who had been exposed to COVID-19.

The chain combines TRBV6-4 with TRBJ2-2; 7 bases align to TRBD1. From germline, CDR1 is MRHNA and CDR2 SNTAGT. This CDR3 is built from 16 residues. The V segment lost 6 bases and the J segment 3 bases; nucleotides outside the gene matches: 10. In nucleotides, the CDR3 is TGTGCCAGCAGAGGGGACAGCCTCGCCGACACCGGGGAGCTGTTTTTT. Translated, it gives CASRGDSLADTGELFF.

This chain links TRBV5-3 with TRBJ1-1; D unresolved. TRBV5-3 is given ORF status, its function remaining uncertain. Deletions cut 1 base from V and 4 bases from J, with 11 bases between. CDR3 length: 14 residues. CDR3 protein: CARSLTGIGTEAFF. The CDR3 region has the DNA TGTGCCAGAAGCTTGACGGGAATCGGCACTGAAGCTTTCTTT.

This chain uses TRBV4-3 with TRBJ2-3; 8 bases align to TRBD2. Losses at the gene ends were 3 bases for V and 8 bases for J; bases not matched to a gene: 10. This CDR3 spans 15 amino acids. Germline V CDR1 and CDR2: LGHNA, YSLEER. Here the CDR3 reads CASSHPLGREVTQYF. CDR3 in DNA: TGCGCCAGCAGCCACCCCTTAGGGCGGGAGGTTACGCAGTATTTT.

The chain recombines TRBV18 with TRBJ2-1; D gene ambiguous. Per germline, CDR1 KGHSH and CDR2 LQKENI. The length of the CDR3 is 17 residues. Trimming removed 6 bases from V and 6 bases from J, with 24 bases in between. DNA of the CDR3: TGTGCCAGCTCTCTTCGAGCGTCAGCGAACGGCCCCAATGAGCAGTTCTTC. Its translation: CASSLRASANGPNEQFF.

This clone was recorded only once. The V and J genes are TRBV19 and TRBJ1-5, with D possibly being TRBD1 (6 bases). V was cut by 5 bases and J by 1 base, with 9 bases left in between. The germline gives CDR1 LNHDA, CDR2 SQIVND (reference sequence). This CDR3 is built from 14 residues. This CDR3 is CASSAGTSNQPQHF. The CDR3 region has the DNA TGTGCCAGTAGTGCCGGGACAAGCAATCAGCCCCAGCATTTT.

V gene TRBV7-9 combines with J gene TRBJ2-7; TRBD2 matches 11 bases. CDR1 and CDR2 (germline): SEHNR, FQNEAQ (reference sequence). CDR3 length: 15 amino acids. Trimming removed 3 bases from V and 2 bases from J; junction bases left unmatched: 3. CDR3 in DNA: TGTGCCAGCAGCTTTCCGGGACTAGCGGCCTACGAGCAGTACTTC. The encoded protein is CASSFPGLAAYEQYF.

The chain uses TRBV28 and TRBJ1-5; 9 bases fit TRBD1. Unmatched junction bases numbered 9, after V lost 6 bases and J lost 6 bases. This CDR3 is 15 amino acids long. Germline lookup yields CDR1 MDHEN and CDR2 SYDVKM. The CDR3 reads CASSSGQGEIQPQHF. CDR3 bases: TGTGCCAGCAGCTCGGGACAGGGCGAGATTCAGCCCCAGCATTTT.

The chain links TRBV27 to TRBJ1-5, with D perhaps TRBD1 (5 bases). The CDR3 sequence is 15 residues long. Germline-derived CDR1 and CDR2 are MNHEY and SMNVEV (reference sequence). Trimming shortened V by 3 bases and J by 3 bases, and 12 bases separated the two germline ends. The chain's CDR3 is CASSLEGAINQPQHF. In nucleotides, the CDR3 is TGTGCCAGCAGTTTGGAAGGGGCCATCAATCAGCCCCAGCATTTT.

The V call is TRBV2, the J call TRBJ2-1; D unclear. Between the trimmed V and J ends, which lost 5 bases and 9 bases, there was a span of 8 bases. Germline values: CDR1 SNHLY, CDR2 FYNNEI. The CDR3 length is 11 residues. The DNA of the CDR3 is TGTGCCAGCAGTCTTGCCGGTGAGCAGTTCTTC. This sequence encodes CASSLAGEQFF.

This sequence joins TRBV19 and TRBJ2-7; 9 bases fit TRBD1. Germline assignment: CDR1 LNHDA and CDR2 SQIVND (reference sequence). The CDR3 has 13 residues. Trimming took 9 bases from V and 1 from J; bases not matched to a gene: 4. This chain's CDR3 is CASGQGSSYEQYF. CDR3 coding DNA: TGTGCCAGCGGACAGGGGAGTTCCTACGAGCAGTACTTC.

This clone has a handful of counts. V gene TRBV11-2 combines with J gene TRBJ1-1; 9 bases are a match to TRBD1. The V segment lost 5 bases and the J segment 1 base; nucleotides outside the gene matches: 5. The V gene's germline CDR1 is SGHAT and CDR2 FQNNGV. The CDR3 loop spans 15 amino acids. The CDR3 reads CASSATGQGNTEAFF. CDR3 nucleotides: TGTGCCAGCAGCGCCACGGGACAGGGGAACACTGAAGCTTTCTTT.

The J gene is TRBJ2-7, the V gene TRBV18; no clear D gene. Germline V gene data show CDR1 as KGHSH and CDR2 as LQKENI. This CDR3 has 14 residues. The V end lost 0 bases, the J end lost 3 bases, and 9 bases lay between the germline ends. Written as DNA, the CDR3 is TGTGCCAGCTCACCACCTGCAGAATTCTACGAGCAGTACTTC. Translated: CASSPPAEFYEQYF. Filled out from reference TRBV18 and TRBJ2-7, the complete variable domain reads NAGVMQNPRHLVRRRGQEARLRCSPMKGHSHVYWYRQLPEEGLKFMVYLQKENIIDESGMPKERFSAEFPKEGPSILRIQQVVRGDSAAYFCASSPPAEFYEQYFGPGTRLTVT.

The chain couples TRBV9 to TRBJ2-7; 7 bases align to TRBD1. Germline CDR1 is SGDLS and CDR2 is YYNGEE. The CDR3 runs to 16 residues. V lost 1 base, J lost 4 bases, and 11 bases stayed unmatched. In DNA form, the CDR3 reads TGTGCCAGCAGCGTATCGGGACAGTCTGGAGGATACGAGCAGTACTTC. Its protein is CASSVSGQSGGYEQYF.

This clone has just one count. This sequence joins TRBV7-9 and TRBJ2-1; 7 bases agree with TRBD2. V lost 4 bases to trimming and J lost 2 bases; unmatched junction nucleotides: 11. CDR1 and CDR2 from the germline V gene are SEHNR and FQNEAQ (reference sequence). This CDR3 contains 17 residues. The CDR3 spells CASSSNPLAITYNEQFF. CDR3 bases: TGTGCCAGCAGCTCGAACCCACTAGCGATAACCTACAATGAGCAGTTCTTC.

The chain uses TRBV6-5 and TRBJ2-7; TRBD1 matches 8 bases. This CDR3 contains 15 residues. The germline gives CDR1 MNHEY, CDR2 SVGAGI. V gave up 6 bases and J gave up 2 bases; unmatched junction bases: 9. CDR3 amino acids: CASSPNRGNTYEQYF. The CDR3 bases are TGTGCCAGCAGCCCCAACAGGGGGAACACCTACGAGCAGTACTTC.

The rearrangement joins TRBV20-1 to TRBJ1-5, with a tentative D call TRBD1 (5 bases). This CDR3 is 16 amino acids long. The germline gives CDR1 DFQATT, CDR2 SNEGSKA (reference sequence). V lost 3 bases, J lost 2 bases, and 17 bases lay in between. The CDR3 protein is CSASRAGRFGNQPQHF. Written as DNA, the CDR3 is TGCAGTGCTAGTAGGGCAGGGAGGTTCGGCAATCAGCCCCAGCATTTT.

This clone was recorded many times. The chain combines TRBV4-3 with TRBJ2-1, with TRBD2 matching over 7 bases. CDR3 length: 16 residues. V gave up 0 bases and J gave up 3 bases; unmatched junction bases: 5. Germline CDR1 LGHNA, CDR2 YSLEER. The CDR3 bases are TGCGCCAGCAGCCAAGAATCTAGCGGAAACTACAATGAGCAGTTCTTC. It translates to CASSQESSGNYNEQFF.

CDR3 sequence: CASSSGTTNGNEQFF. As DNA, the CDR3 is TGCGCCAGCAGCAGCGGGACTACCAATGGAAATGAGCAGTTCTTC. The J gene is TRBJ2-1, the V gene TRBV5-1, with TRBD2 matching 7 bases. Trimming took 4 bases from V and 7 from J; bases not matched to a gene: 11. The germline V gene has CDR1 SGHRS and CDR2 YFSETQ. The CDR3 consists of 15 residues.

This chain connects TRBV5-1 to TRBJ1-4; a possible D gene is TRBD1 (6 bases). V was shortened by 4 bases and J by 8 bases, with 18 bases between the two germline ends. CDR3 size: 15 residues. Germline-derived CDR1 and CDR2 are SGHRS and YFSETQ. The CDR3 DNA reads as TGCGCCAGCAGCCCCGTAGGCAGGGGACGGGAAAAACTGTTTTTT. Translation gives CASSPVGRGREKLFF. Supplemented by reference TRBV5-1 and TRBJ1-4, the full variable domain reads KAGVTQTPRYLIKTRGQQVTLSCSPISGHRSVSWYQQTPGQGLQFLFEYFSETQRNKGNFPGRFSGRQFSNSRSEMNVSTLELGDSALYLCASSPVGRGREKLFFGSGTQLSVL.

The chain is built from TRBV7-6 and TRBJ2-7, with D tentatively TRBD2 (6 bases). Germline assignment: CDR1 SGHVS and CDR2 FNYEAQ. Trimming removed 5 bases at V and 0 bases at J, with 14 bases between. This CDR3 contains 15 residues. CDR3 sequence (DNA): TGTGCCAGCAGCGTCGATAGCGGCCCCTCCTACGAGCAGTACTTC. Protein sequence: CASSVDSGPSYEQYF.

V gene TRBV5-6 combines with J gene TRBJ1-6; D is possibly TRBD1 (6 bases). V shed 0 bases and J shed 7 bases, with 11 bases lying between them. CDR1 and CDR2 (germline): SGHDT, YYEEEE. The CDR3 length is 15 residues. The CDR3 here is CASSLATGINSPLHF. In DNA form, the CDR3 reads TGTGCCAGCAGCTTGGCCACAGGGATCAATTCACCCCTCCACTTT.

The chain combines TRBV27 with TRBJ1-5, with D maybe TRBD1 (6 bases). CDR3 length: 16 residues. V dropped 1 base and J dropped 3 bases, with 13 bases sitting between them. Germline lookup yields CDR1 MNHEY and CDR2 SMNVEV (reference sequence). The CDR3 DNA follows: TGTGCCAGCAGTTTATTAGGGAACAGGGCCAATCAGCCCCAGCATTTT. It codes for CASSLLGNRANQPQHF.

The V call is TRBV30, the J call TRBJ1-2, with unresolved D. This CDR3 is 11 amino acids long. Trimming took off 5 bases at V and 3 bases at J, with 7 bases between the two ends. Germline V gene lookup returns CDR1 GTSNPN and CDR2 SVGIG (reference sequence). The CDR3 nucleotides read TGTGCCTGGGGACGGTACTATGGCTACACCTTC. Translation: CAWGRYYGYTF.

V usage is TRBV7-6 and J usage is TRBJ2-7, with a weak D call TRBD1 (7 bases). This CDR3 spans 15 amino acids. Between the trimmed V and J ends, which lost 5 bases and 0 bases, there was a span of 14 bases. Germline V gene sequence: CDR1 SGHVS, CDR2 FNYEAQ. CDR3 nucleotide sequence: TGTGCCAGCAGCGCCCAGGGGGGAGGCTCCTACGAGCAGTACTTC. It translates to CASSAQGGGSYEQYF. Full variable domain (missing parts from reference TRBV7-6 and TRBJ2-7): GAGVSQSPRYKVTKRGQDVALRCDPISGHVSLYWYRQALGQGPEFLTYFNYEAQQDKSGLPNDRFSAERPEGSISTLTIQRTEQRDSAMYRCASSAQGGGSYEQYFGPGTRLTVT.

The chain links TRBV7-9 to TRBJ2-7; 9 bases are shared with TRBD1. This CDR3 is built from 14 residues. V lost 6 bases to trimming and J lost 0 bases; unmatched junction nucleotides: 3. CDR1 and CDR2 (germline): SEHNR, FQNEAQ (reference sequence). The CDR3 region is CASRVGQGSYEQYF. The CDR3, as DNA: TGTGCCAGCAGAGTGGGACAGGGCTCCTACGAGCAGTACTTC.

The chain joins TRBV19 to TRBJ1-6; D gene uncertain. The CDR3 spans 15 residues. CDR1 and CDR2 (germline): LNHDA, SQIVND (reference sequence). Trimming stripped 3 bases from V and 0 bases from J, with 6 bases between. In DNA form, the CDR3 reads TGTGCCAGTAGTATCAGTACCTCCTATAATTCACCCCTCCACTTT. Translation gives CASSISTSYNSPLHF.

This chain joins TRBV2 and TRBJ1-5; D perhaps matches TRBD1 (6 bases). Trimming pared 7 bases from V and 3 bases from J, leaving 16 bases between. Looked up from germline, CDR1 is SNHLY and CDR2 is FYNNEI. The CDR3 runs 15 residues. The CDR3 DNA sequence: TGTGCCAGCACAGAGCGTGGGACATACAATCAGCCCCAGCATTTT. As protein: CASTERGTYNQPQHF.